This is a list of T cell receptor beta chains from one sample in a study of T cell responses to AZD1222 COVID-19 vaccine. Clones were sequenced by immunoSEQ multiplex PCR, and TCRdb holds only the in-frame ones, with some missing. The data show tens of thousands of clones, under 90% seen once. Here the sequenced sample was peripheral blood, taken 28 days after the second AZD1222 dose. These receptors were collected from an adult who received the AZD1222 COVID-19 vaccine. CDR3s include the opening cysteine and the closing phenylalanine or tryptophan. The D gene is left open where the match is weak.

V: TRBV6-1; D: .; length: 15; J: TRBJ1-2; DNA: TGTGCCAGCCGCCCATCGCAGGCTCAAAACTATGGCTACACCTTC; CDR3: CASRPSQAQNYGYTF
V: TRBV20-1; D: .; length: 10; J: TRBJ1-2; DNA: TGCAGTGCTCTACTCGGTGGCTACACCTTC; CDR3: CSALLGGYTF
V: TRBV3-1/TRBV3-2; D: TRBD1; length: 14; J: TRBJ1-1; DNA: TGTGCCAGCAGCCAAGGGACAGGGGCCACTGAAGCTTTCTTT; CDR3: CASSQGTGATEAFF
V: TRBV24-1; D: TRBD2; length: 15; J: TRBJ2-1; DNA: TGTGCCACCAGTGATTTAAGGGGACTAGGCAATGAGCAGTTCTTC; CDR3: CATSDLRGLGNEQFF
V: TRBV4-2; D: .; length: 14; J: TRBJ1-4; DNA: TGTGCCAGCAGCCAAGAGTTCCGGGATGAAAAACTGTTTTTT; CDR3: CASSQEFRDEKLFF
V: TRBV23-1; D: .; length: 15; J: TRBJ1-1; DNA: TGCGCCAGCAGTCAATCACTGGCAGGGATGACTGAAGCTTTCTTT; CDR3: CASSQSLAGMTEAFF
V: TRBV13; D: .; length: 14; J: TRBJ2-1; DNA: TGTGCCAGCAGCCCTCTCGGTTCGCACAATGAGCAGTTCTTC; CDR3: CASSPLGSHNEQFF
V: TRBV25-1; D: .; length: 14; J: TRBJ2-7; DNA: TGTGCCAGCAGTGATCACGGAGGTCCCTACGAGCAGTACTTC; CDR3: CASSDHGGPYEQYF
V: TRBV4-3; D: .; length: 15; J: TRBJ1-2; DNA: TGCGCCAGCAGCCAAGACTGGCGGACTAACTATGGCTACACCTTC; CDR3: CASSQDWRTNYGYTF
V: TRBV30; D: TRBD1; length: 14; J: TRBJ1-1; DNA: TGTGCCTTGTCCAGGGGGGGCACCGGCACTGAAGCTTTCTTT; CDR3: CALSRGGTGTEAFF
V: TRBV5-1; D: TRBD2; length: 16; J: TRBJ2-5; DNA: TGCGCCAGCAGCTTGGTGGGGACTAGCGGCTTGGAGACCCAGTACTTC; CDR3: CASSLVGTSGLETQYF
V: TRBV11-3; D: TRBD1; length: 15; J: TRBJ2-3; DNA: TGTGCCAGCAGCTACGGCAGGGGGCGCGCAGATACGCAGTATTTT; CDR3: CASSYGRGRADTQYF